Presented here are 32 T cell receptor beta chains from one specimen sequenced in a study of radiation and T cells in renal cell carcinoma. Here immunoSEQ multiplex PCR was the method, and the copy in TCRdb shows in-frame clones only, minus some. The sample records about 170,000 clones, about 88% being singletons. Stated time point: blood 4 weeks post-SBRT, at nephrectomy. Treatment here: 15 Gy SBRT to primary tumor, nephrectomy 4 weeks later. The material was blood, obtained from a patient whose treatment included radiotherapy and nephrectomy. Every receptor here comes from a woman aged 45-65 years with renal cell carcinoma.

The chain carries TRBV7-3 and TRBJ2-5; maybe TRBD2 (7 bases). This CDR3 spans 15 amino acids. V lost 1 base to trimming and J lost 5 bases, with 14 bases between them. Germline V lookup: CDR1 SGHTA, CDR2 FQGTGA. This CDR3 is CASSLKGGHRETQYF. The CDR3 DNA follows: TGTGCCAGCAGCTTAAAGGGGGGGCACAGGGAGACCCAGTACTTC.

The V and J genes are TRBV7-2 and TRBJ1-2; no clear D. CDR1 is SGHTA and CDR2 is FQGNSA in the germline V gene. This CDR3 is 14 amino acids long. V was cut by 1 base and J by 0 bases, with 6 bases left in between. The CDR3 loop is CASSLEGANYGYTF. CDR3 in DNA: TGTGCCAGCAGCTTAGAAGGTGCTAACTATGGCTACACCTTC.

CDR3 DNA sequence: TGTGCCAGCAGTGGTCCGTCGGGCGGGGGCGCTCAAGAGACCCAGTACTTC. Protein sequence: CASSGPSGGGAQETQYF. V is TRBV2 and J is TRBJ2-5; a possible D gene is TRBD2 (7 bases). Trimming removed 4 bases from V and 2 bases from J, with 20 bases in between. The CDR3 spans 17 residues. The germline V gene encodes CDR1 SNHLY and CDR2 FYNNEI.

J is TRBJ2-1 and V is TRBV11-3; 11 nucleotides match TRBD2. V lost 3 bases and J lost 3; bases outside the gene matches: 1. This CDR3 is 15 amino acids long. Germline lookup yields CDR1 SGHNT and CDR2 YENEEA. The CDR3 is CASSFTSGGYNEQFF. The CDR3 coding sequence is TGTGCCAGCAGCTTTACTAGCGGGGGCTACAATGAGCAGTTCTTC.

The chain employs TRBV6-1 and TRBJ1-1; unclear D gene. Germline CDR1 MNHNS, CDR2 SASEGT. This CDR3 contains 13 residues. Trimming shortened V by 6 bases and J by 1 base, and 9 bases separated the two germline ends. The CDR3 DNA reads TGTGCCAGCAGAGAACAGCAGAACACTGAAGCTTTCTTT. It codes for CASREQQNTEAFF.

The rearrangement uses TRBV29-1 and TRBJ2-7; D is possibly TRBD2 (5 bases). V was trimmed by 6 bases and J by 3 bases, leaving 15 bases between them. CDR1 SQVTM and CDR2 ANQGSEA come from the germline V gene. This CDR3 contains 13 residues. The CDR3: CSVTPLGDYEQYF. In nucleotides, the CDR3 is TGCAGCGTGACCCCCTTGGGAGACTACGAGCAGTACTTC.

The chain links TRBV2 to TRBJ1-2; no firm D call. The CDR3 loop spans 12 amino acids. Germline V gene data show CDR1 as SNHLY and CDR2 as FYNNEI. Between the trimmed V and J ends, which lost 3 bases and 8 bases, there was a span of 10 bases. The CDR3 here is CASSDEAGGYTF. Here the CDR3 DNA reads TGTGCCAGCAGTGACGAGGCGGGCGGCTACACCTTC.

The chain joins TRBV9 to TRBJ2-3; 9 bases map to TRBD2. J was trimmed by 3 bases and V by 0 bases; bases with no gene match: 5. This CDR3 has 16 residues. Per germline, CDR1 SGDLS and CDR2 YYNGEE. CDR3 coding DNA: TGTGCCAGCAGCGTAGGGCTAGCGGGGCCTACAGATACGCAGTATTTT. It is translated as CASSVGLAGPTDTQYF. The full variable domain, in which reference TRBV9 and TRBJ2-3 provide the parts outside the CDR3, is DSGVTQTPKHLITATGQRVTLRCSPRSGDLSVYWYQQSLDQGLQFLIQYYNGEERAKGNILERFSAQQFPDLHSELNLSSLELGDSALYFCASSVGLAGPTDTQYFGPGTRLTVL.

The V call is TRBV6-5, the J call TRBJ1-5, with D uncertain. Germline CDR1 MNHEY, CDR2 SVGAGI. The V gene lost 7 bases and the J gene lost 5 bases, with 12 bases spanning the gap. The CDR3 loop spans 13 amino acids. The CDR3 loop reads CASKRQPDQPQHF. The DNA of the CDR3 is TGTGCCAGCAAAAGGCAGCCAGATCAGCCCCAGCATTTT.

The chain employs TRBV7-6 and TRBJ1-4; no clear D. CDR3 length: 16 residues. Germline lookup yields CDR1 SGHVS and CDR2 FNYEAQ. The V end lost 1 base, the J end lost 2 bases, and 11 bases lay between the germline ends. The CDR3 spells CASSLGSVPTNEKLFF. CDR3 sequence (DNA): TGTGCCAGCAGCTTAGGCTCGGTCCCTACTAATGAAAAACTGTTTTTT.

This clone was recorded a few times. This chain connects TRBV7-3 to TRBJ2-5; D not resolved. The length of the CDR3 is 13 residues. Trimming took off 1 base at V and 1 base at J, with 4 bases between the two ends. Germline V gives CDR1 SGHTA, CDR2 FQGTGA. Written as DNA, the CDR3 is TGTGCCAGCAGCTTAAGATCCCAAGAGACCCAGTACTTC. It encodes CASSLRSQETQYF.

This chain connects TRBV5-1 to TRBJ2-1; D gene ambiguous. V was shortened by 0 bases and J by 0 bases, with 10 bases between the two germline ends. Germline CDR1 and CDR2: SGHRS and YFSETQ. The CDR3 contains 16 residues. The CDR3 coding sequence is TGCGCCAGCAGCTTGGGTAGCATGAGCTCCTACAATGAGCAGTTCTTC. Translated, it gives CASSLGSMSSYNEQFF.

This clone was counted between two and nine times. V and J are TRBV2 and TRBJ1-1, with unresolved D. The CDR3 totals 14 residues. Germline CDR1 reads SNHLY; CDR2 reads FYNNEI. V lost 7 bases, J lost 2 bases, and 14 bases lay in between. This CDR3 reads CASMMTGVNTEAFF. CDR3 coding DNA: TGTGCCAGCATGATGACCGGGGTCAACACTGAAGCTTTCTTT. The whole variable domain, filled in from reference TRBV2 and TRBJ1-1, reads EPEVTQTPSHQVTQMGQEVILRCVPISNHLYFYWYRQILGQKVEFLVSFYNNEISEKSEIFDDQFSVERPDGSNFTLKIRSTKLEDSAMYFCASMMTGVNTEAFFGQGTRLTVV.

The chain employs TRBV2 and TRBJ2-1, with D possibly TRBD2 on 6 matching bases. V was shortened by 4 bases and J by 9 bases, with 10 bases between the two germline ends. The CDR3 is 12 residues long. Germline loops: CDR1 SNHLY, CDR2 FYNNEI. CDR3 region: CASSGQGLEQFF. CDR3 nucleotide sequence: TGTGCCAGCAGTGGGCAGGGACTTGAGCAGTTCTTC.

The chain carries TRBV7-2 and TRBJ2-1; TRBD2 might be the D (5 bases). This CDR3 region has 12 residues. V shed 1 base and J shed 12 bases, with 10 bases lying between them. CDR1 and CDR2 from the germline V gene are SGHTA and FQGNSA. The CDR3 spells CASSLGGKVQFF. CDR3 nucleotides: TGTGCCAGCAGCTTAGGAGGGAAGGTGCAGTTCTTC.

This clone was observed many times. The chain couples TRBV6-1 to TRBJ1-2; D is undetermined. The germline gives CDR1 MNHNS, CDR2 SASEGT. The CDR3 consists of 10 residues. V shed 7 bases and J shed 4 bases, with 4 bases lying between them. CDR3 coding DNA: TGTGCCAGCATAGGCTATGGCTACACCTTC. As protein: CASIGYGYTF.

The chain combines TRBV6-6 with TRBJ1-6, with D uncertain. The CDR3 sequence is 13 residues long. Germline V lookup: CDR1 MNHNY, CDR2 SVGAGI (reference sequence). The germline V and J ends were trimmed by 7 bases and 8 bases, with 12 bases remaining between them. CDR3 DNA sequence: TGTGCCAGCAAGGCCCAATTGGATTCACCCCTCCACTTT. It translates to CASKAQLDSPLHF.

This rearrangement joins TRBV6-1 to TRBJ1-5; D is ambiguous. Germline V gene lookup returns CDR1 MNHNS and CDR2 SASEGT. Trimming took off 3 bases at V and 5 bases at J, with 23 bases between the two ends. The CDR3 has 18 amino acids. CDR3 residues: CASSESLLRVRVDQPQHF. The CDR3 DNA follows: TGTGCCAGCAGTGAGAGCCTTTTGCGGGTAAGGGTTGATCAGCCCCAGCATTTT.

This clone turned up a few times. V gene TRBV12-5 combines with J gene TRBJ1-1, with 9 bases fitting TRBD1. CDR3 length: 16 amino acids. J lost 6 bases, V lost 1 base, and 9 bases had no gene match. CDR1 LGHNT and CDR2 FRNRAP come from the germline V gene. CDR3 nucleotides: TGTGCTAGTGGTTTGGGGACAGGGGCACGGTGGTCTGAAGCTTTCTTT. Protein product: CASGLGTGARWSEAFF.

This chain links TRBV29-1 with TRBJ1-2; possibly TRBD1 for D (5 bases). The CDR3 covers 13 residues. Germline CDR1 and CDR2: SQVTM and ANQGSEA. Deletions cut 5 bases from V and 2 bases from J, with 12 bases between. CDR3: CSVSAGENYGYTF. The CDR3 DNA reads TGCAGCGTTTCAGCGGGGGAGAACTATGGCTACACCTTC.

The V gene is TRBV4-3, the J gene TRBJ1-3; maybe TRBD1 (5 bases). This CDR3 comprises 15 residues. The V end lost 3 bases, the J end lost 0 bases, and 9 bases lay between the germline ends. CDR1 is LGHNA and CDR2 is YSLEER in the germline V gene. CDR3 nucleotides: TGCGCCAGCAGCCAGGGGCGGTACTCTGGAAACACCATATATTTT. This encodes CASSQGRYSGNTIYF.

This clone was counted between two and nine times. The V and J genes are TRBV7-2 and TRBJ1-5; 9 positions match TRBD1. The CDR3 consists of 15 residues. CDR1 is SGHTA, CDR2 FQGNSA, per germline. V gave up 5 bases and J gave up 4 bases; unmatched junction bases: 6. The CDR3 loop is CASSQGTGLNQPQHF. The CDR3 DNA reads TGTGCCAGCAGCCAGGGGACAGGGCTTAATCAGCCCCAGCATTTT. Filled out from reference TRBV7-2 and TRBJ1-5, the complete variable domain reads GAGVSQSPSNKVTEKGKDVELRCDPISGHTALYWYRQSLGQGLEFLIYFQGNSAPDKSGLPSDRFSAERTGGSVSTLTIQRTQQEDSAVYLCASSQGTGLNQPQHFGDGTRLSIL.

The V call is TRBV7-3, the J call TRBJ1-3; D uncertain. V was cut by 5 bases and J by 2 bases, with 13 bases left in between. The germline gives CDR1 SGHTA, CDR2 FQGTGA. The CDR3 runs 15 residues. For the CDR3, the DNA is TGTGCCAGCAGCCCCACACCAAACGCTGGAAACACCATATATTTT. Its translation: CASSPTPNAGNTIYF.

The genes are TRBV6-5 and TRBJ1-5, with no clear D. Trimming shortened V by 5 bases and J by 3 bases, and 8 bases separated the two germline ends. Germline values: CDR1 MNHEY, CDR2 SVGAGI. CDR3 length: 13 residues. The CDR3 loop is CASSPQANQPQHF. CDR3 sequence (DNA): TGTGCCAGCAGTCCCCAGGCCAATCAGCCCCAGCATTTT.

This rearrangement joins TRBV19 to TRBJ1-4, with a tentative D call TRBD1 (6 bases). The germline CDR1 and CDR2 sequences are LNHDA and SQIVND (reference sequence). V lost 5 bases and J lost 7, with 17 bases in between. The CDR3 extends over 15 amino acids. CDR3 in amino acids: CASSLNRELGEKLFF. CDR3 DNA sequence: TGTGCCAGTAGTTTAAACAGGGAATTAGGTGAAAAACTGTTTTTT.

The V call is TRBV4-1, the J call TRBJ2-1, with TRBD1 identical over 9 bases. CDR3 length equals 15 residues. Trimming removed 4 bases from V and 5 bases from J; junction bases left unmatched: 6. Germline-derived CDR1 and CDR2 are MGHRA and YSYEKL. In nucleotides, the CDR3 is TGCGCCAGCAGCCTACAGGGGGCCTTTGACAATGAGCAGTTCTTC. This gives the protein CASSLQGAFDNEQFF.

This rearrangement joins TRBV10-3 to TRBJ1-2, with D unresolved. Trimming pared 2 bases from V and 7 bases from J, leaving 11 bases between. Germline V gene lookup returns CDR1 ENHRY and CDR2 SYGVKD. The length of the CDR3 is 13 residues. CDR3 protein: CAISERTGGGYTF. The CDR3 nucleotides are TGTGCCATCAGTGAGCGGACGGGTGGTGGCTACACCTTC.

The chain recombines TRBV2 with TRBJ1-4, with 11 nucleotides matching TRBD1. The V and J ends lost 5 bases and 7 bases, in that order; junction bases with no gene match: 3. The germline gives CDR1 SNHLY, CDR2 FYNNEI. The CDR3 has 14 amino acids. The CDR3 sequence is CASSRDRGSEKLFF. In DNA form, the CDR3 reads TGTGCCAGCAGTCGGGACAGGGGGAGTGAAAAACTGTTTTTT.

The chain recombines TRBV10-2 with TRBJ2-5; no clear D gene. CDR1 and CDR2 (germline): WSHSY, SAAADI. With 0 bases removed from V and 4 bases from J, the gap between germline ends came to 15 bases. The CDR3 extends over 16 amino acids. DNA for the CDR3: TGCGCCAGCAGTGAGTCGGCGGATTCAAGACGAGAGACCCAGTACTTC. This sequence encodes CASSESADSRRETQYF.

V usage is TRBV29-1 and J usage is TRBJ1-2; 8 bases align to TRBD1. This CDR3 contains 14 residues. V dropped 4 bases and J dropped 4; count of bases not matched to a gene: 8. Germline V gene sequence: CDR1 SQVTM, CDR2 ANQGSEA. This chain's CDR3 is CSVGWTGSGYGYTF. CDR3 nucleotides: TGCAGCGTTGGGTGGACAGGGAGCGGCTATGGCTACACCTTC.

The DNA of the CDR3 is TGTGCCAGCAGCTTACTCCTAGCGGGGGGCCGAGGAGATACGCAGTATTTT. It encodes CASSLLLAGGRGDTQYF. V gene TRBV7-8 combines with J gene TRBJ2-3; TRBD2 matches at 11 bases. Losses at the gene ends were 2 bases for V and 5 bases for J; bases not matched to a gene: 9. Germline CDR1 SGHVS, CDR2 FQNEAQ. The CDR3 contains 17 residues.

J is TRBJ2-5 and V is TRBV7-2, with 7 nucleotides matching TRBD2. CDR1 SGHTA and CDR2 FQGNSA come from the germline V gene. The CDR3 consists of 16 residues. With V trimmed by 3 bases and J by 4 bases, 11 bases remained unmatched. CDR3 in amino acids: CASSFPPASGGETQYF. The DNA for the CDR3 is TGTGCCAGCAGCTTCCCTCCAGCTAGCGGTGGAGAGACCCAGTACTTC. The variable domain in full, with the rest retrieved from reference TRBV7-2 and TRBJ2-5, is GAGVSQSPSNKVTEKGKDVELRCDPISGHTALYWYRQSLGQGLEFLIYFQGNSAPDKSGLPSDRFSAERTGGSVSTLTIQRTQQEDSAVYLCASSFPPASGGETQYFGPGTRLLVL.